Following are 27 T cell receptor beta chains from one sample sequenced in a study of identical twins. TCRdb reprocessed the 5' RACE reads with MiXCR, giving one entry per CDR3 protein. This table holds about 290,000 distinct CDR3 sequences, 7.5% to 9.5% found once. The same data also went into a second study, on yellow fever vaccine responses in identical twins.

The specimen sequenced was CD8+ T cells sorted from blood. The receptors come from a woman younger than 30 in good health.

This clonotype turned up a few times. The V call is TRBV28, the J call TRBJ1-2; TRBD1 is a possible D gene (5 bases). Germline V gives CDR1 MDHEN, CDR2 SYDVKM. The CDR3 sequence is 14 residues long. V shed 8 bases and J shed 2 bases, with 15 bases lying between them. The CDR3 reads CASLQGVVNYGYTF. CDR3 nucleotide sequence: TGTGCCAGCCTTCAAGGGGTCGTAAACTATGGCTACACCTTC.

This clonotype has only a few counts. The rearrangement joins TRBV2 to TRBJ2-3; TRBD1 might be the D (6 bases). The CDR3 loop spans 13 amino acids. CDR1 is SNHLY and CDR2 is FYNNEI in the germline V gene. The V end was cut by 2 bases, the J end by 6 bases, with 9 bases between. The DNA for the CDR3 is TGTGCCAGCAGTGAATCTACAGGGGATACGCAGTATTTT. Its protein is CASSESTGDTQYF. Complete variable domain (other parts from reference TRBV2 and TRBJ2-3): EPEVTQTPSHQVTQMGQEVILRCVPISNHLYFYWYRQILGQKVEFLVSFYNNEISEKSEIFDDQFSVERPDGSNFTLKIRSTKLEDSAMYFCASSESTGDTQYFGPGTRLTVL.

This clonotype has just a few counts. The CDR3 protein is CASSPRGDEQYF. The CDR3, as DNA: TGTGCCAGCAGTCCGCGGGGCGACGAGCAGTACTTC. This chain connects TRBV27 to TRBJ2-7, with D perhaps matching TRBD2 (6 bases). V lost 5 bases to trimming and J lost 5 bases, with 10 bases between them. The CDR3 loop spans 12 amino acids. Germline lookup yields CDR1 MNHEY and CDR2 SMNVEV (reference sequence).

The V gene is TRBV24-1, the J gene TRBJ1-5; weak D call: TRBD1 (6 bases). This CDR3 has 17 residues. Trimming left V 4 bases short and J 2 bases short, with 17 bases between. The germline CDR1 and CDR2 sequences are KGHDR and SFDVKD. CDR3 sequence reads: CATSESTTGDGNQPQHF. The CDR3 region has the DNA TGTGCCACCAGTGAATCTACGACAGGTGACGGCAATCAGCCCCAGCATTTT.

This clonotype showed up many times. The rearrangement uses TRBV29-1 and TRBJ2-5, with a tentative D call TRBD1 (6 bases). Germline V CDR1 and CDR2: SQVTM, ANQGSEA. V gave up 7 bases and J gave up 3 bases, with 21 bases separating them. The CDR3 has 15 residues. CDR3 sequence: CSEVDRQDAKETQYF. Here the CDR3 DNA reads TGCAGCGAAGTTGACCGACAGGATGCGAAAGAGACCCAGTACTTC.

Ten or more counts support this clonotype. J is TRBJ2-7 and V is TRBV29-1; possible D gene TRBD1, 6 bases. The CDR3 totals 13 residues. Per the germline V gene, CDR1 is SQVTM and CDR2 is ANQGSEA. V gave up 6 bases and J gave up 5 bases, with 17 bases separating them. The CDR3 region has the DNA TGCAGCGTCCCCCGTGGGGGCGCCGACGAGCAGTACTTC. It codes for CSVPRGGADEQYF.

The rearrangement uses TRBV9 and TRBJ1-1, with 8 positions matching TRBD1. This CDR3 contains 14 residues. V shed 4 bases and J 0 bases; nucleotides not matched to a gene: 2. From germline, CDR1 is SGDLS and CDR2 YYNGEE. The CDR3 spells CASSTTGVNTEAFF. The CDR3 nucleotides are TGTGCCAGCAGCACGACAGGGGTGAACACTGAAGCTTTCTTT.

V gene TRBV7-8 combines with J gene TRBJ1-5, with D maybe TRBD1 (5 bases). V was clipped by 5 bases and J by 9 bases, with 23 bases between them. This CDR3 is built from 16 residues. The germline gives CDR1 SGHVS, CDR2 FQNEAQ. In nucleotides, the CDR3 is TGTGCCAGCAGCCAAGAGACTGGGGCAGACGGGTGGCCCCAGCATTTT. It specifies CASSQETGADGWPQHF. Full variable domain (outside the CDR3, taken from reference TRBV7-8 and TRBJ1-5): GAGVSQSPRYKVAKRGQDVALRCDPISGHVSLFWYQQALGQGPEFLTYFQNEAQLDKSGLPSDRFFAERPEGSVSTLKIQRTQQEDSAVYLCASSQETGADGWPQHFGDGTRLSIL.

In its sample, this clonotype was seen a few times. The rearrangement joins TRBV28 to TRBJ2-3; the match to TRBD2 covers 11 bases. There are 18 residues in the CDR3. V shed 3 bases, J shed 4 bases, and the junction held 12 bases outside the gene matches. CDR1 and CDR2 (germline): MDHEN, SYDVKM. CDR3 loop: CASSLPLLTSGDADTQYF. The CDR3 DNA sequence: TGTGCCAGCAGTTTGCCCCTCTTGACTAGCGGGGACGCAGATACGCAGTATTTT.

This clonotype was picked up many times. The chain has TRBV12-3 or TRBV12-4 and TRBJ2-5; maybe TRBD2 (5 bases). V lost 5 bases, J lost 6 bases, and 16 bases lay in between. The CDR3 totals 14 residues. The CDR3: CASSETTSVKTQYF. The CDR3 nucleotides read TGTGCCAGCAGTGAGACTACCTCGGTTAAGACCCAGTACTTC.

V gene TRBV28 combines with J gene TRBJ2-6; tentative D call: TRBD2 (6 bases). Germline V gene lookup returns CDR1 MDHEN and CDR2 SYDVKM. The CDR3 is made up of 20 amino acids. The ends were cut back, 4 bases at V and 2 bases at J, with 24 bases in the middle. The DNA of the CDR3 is TGTGCCAGCAGTTCCCCCCGGGGGAATCCCCGCATCCCTGGGGCCAACGTCCTGACTTTC. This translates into CASSSPRGNPRIPGANVLTF.

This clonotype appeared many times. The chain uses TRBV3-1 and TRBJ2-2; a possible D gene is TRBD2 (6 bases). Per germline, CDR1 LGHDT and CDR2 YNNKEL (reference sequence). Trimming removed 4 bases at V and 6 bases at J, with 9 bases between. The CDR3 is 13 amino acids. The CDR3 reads CASSPGVSGELFF. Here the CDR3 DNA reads TGTGCCAGCAGCCCGGGAGTTTCCGGGGAGCTGTTTTTT.

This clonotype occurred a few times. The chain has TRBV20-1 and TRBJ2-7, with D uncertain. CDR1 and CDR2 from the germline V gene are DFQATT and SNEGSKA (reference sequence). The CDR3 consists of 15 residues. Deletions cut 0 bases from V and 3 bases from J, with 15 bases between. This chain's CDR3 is CSARDITGKSYEQYF. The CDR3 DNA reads TGCAGTGCTAGAGATATTACTGGGAAGAGCTACGAGCAGTACTTC.

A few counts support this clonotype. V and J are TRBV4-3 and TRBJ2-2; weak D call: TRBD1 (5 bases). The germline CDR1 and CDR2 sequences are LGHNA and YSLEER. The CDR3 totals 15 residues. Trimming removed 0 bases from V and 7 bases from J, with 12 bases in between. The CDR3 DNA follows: TGCGCCAGCAGCCAAGATAGGGCAGGGATCGGGGAGCTGTTTTTT. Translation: CASSQDRAGIGELFF.

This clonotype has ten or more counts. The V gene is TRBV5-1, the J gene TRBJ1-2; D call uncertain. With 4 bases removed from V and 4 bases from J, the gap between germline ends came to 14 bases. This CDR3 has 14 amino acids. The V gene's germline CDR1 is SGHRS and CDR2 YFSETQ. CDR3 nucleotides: TGCGCCAGCAGCCCCGCGGTCTTGCTCTATGGCTACACCTTC. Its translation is CASSPAVLLYGYTF.

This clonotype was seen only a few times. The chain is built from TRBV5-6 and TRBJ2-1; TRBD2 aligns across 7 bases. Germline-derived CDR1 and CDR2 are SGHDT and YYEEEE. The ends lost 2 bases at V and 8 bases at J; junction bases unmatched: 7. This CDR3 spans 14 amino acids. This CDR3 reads CASSLAGNLDEQFF. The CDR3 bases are TGTGCCAGCAGCTTAGCGGGAAACCTTGATGAGCAGTTCTTC.

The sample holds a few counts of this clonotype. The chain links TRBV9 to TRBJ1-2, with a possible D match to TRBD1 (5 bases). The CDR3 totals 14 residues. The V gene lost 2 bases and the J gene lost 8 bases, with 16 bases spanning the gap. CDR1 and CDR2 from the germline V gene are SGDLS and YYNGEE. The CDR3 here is CASSVDGGGVGYTF. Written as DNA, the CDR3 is TGTGCCAGCAGCGTCGACGGGGGTGGTGTAGGCTACACCTTC.

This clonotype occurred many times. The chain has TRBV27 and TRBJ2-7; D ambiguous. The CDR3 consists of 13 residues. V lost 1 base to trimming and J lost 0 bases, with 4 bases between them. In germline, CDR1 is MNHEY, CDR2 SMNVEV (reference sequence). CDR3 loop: CASSLFTSYEQYF. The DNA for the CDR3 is TGTGCCAGCAGTTTATTCACCTCCTACGAGCAGTACTTC.

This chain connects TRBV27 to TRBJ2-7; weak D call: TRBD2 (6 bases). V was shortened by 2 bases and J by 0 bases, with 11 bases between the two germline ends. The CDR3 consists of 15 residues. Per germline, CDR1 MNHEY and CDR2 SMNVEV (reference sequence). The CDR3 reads CASSLGGRISYEQYF. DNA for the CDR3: TGTGCCAGCAGTTTAGGAGGGCGGATCTCCTACGAGCAGTACTTC.

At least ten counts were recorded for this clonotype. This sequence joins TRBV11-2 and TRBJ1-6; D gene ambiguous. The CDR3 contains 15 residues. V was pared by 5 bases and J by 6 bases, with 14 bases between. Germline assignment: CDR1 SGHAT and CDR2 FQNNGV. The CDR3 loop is CASSAGEGFNSPLHF. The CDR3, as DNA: TGTGCCAGCAGCGCCGGGGAGGGATTTAATTCACCCCTCCACTTT.

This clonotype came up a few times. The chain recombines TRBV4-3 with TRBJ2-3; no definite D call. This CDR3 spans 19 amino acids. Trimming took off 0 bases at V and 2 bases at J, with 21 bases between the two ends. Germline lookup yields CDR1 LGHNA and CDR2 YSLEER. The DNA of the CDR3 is TGCGCCAGCAGCCAAGATCGTAGTCCCGGCAACTCCCCCACAGATACGCAGTATTTT. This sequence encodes CASSQDRSPGNSPTDTQYF.

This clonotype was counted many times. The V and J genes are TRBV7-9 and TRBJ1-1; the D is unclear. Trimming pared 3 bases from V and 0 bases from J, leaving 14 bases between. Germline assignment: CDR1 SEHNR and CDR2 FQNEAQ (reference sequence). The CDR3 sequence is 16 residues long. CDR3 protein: CASSFPPTALNTEAFF. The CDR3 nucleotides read TGTGCCAGCAGCTTCCCGCCAACGGCATTGAACACTGAAGCTTTCTTT.

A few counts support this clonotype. The CDR3 protein is CATSDRTGVGYTF. The CDR3 nucleotides read TGTGCCACCAGTGACCGGACAGGGGTTGGCTACACCTTC. V and J are TRBV24-1 and TRBJ1-2, with 9 bases that match TRBD1. Trimming at V came to 4 bases and at J to 7 bases, leaving 3 bases not matched to a gene. This CDR3 is 13 amino acids long. Germline assignment: CDR1 KGHDR and CDR2 SFDVKD.

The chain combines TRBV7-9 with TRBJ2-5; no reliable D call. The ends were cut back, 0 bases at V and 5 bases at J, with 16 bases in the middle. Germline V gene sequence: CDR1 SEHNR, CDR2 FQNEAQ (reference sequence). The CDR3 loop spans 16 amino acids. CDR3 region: CASSLAWANPRETQYF. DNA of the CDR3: TGTGCCAGCAGCTTAGCATGGGCTAACCCCCGGGAGACCCAGTACTTC.

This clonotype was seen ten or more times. The CDR3 spells CASSPWTSLSEQYF. In DNA form, the CDR3 reads TGTGCCAGCAGCCCATGGACGAGTTTAAGCGAGCAGTACTTC. This chain connects TRBV5-5 to TRBJ2-7; D unresolved. The CDR3 is made up of 14 amino acids. Trimming took 4 bases from V and 6 from J, leaving 17 bases between them. Germline V lookup: CDR1 SGHKS, CDR2 YYEKEE (reference sequence).

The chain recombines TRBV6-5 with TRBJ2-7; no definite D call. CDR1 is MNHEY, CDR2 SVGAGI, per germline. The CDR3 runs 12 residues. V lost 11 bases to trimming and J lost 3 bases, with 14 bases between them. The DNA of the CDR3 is TGTGCCGCCTCCCGTCCGGGCTACGAGCAGTACTTC. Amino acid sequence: CAASRPGYEQYF.

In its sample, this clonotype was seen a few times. CDR3 DNA sequence: TGTGCCAGCAGTCCAGGAGAGGGAGAGACCCAGTACTTC. The encoded protein is CASSPGEGETQYF. V gene TRBV9 combines with J gene TRBJ2-5, with D perhaps matching TRBD2 (5 bases). CDR1 and CDR2 from the germline V gene are SGDLS and YYNGEE. V lost 5 bases to trimming and J lost 4 bases, with 12 bases between them. This CDR3 contains 13 residues.